This T cell receptor (beta chain) was identified in a study of T cells in Graves' hyperthyroidism and ophthalmopathy. Study observations and caveats: From stable hyperthyroidism, ophthalmopathy was separated by a 13 V-J model.

Researchers barred patients who had uncontrolled infection, other autoimmune disease, pregnancy or lactation. More than 8.5 ml of fresh peripheral blood supplied the PBMCs. RNA transcripts were the template for amplifying TCR beta CDR3 regions. The primer set for the first-round RT-PCR of the TCR CDR3 was HTBI. Each CDR3 protein is one row after TCRdb ran MiXCR on the multiplex PCR reads. The sample has some 300,000 distinct CDR3 sequences; roughly 20% are singletons. Comments on this clonotype: Its antigen is not identified.

Trimming took off 6 bases at V and 0 bases at J, with 15 bases between the two ends. The CDR3 has 15 amino acids. From germline, CDR1 is SGDLS and CDR2 YYNGEE. This TCR was recovered from a man over 45 with Graves' ophthalmopathy. Specimen: blood. The chain recombines TRBV9 with TRBJ2-5; TRBD1 or TRBD2 may be the D gene (5 bases each). CDR3 region: CASTSSWGYQETQYF. In nucleotides, the CDR3 is TGTGCCAGCACTTCCTCCTGGGGGTACCAAGAGACCCAGTACTTC.